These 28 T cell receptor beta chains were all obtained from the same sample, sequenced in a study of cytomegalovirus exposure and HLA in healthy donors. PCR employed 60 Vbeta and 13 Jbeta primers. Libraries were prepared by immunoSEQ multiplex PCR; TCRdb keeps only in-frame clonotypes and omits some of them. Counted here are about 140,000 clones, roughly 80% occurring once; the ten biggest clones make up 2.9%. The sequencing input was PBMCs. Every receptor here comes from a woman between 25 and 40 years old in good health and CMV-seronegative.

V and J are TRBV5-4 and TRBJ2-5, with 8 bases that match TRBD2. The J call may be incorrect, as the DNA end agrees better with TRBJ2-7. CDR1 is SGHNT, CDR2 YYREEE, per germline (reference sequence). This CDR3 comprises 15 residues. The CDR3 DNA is TGTGCCAGCAGCCCCGGGACTAGTAGCTCCTACGAGCAGTACTTC. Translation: CASSPGTSSSYEQYF.

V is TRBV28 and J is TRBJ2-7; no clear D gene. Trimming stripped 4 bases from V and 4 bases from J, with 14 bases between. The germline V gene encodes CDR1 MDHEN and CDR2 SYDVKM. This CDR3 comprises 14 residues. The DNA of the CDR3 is TGTGCCAGCAGTTCCTCCTCTACCATTTACGAGCAGTACTTC. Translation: CASSSSSTIYEQYF.

CDR3 nucleotides: TGTGCCAGCAGGCTGGGGACAGGTCAACGTGAAGCTTTCTTT. This sequence encodes CASRLGTGQREAFF. The chain joins TRBV2 to TRBJ1-1; 8 nucleotides line up with TRBD1. This CDR3 contains 14 residues. Per the germline V gene, CDR1 is SNHLY and CDR2 is FYNNEI. V shed 6 bases, J shed 7 bases, and the junction held 10 bases outside the gene matches.

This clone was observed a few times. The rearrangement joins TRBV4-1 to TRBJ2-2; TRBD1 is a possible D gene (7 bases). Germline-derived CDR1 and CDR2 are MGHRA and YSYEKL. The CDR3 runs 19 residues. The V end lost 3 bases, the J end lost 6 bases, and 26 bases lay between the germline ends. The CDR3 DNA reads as TGCGCCAGCAGCCACCAAGTCGTCCGTTTACGCAGGGGGGCCGGGGAGCTGTTTTTT. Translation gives CASSHQVVRLRRGAGELFF.

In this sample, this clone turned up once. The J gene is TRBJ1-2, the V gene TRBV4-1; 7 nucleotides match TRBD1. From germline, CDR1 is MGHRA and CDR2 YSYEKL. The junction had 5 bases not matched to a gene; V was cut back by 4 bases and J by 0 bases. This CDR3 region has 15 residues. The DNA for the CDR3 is TGCGCCAGCAGCCGACCGGGACAGCCTAACTATGGCTACACCTTC. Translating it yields CASSRPGQPNYGYTF.

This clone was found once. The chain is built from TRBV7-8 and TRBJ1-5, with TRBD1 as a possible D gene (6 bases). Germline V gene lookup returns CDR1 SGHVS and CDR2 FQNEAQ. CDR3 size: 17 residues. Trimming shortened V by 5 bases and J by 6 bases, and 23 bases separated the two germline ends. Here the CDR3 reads CASSQAGAGVIIQPQHF. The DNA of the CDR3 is TGTGCCAGCAGCCAGGCGGGGGCCGGTGTAATTATTCAGCCCCAGCATTTT. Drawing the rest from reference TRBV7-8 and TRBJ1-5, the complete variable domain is GAGVSQSPRYKVAKRGQDVALRCDPISGHVSLFWYQQALGQGPEFLTYFQNEAQLDKSGLPSDRFFAERPEGSVSTLKIQRTQQEDSAVYLCASSQAGAGVIIQPQHFGDGTRLSIL.

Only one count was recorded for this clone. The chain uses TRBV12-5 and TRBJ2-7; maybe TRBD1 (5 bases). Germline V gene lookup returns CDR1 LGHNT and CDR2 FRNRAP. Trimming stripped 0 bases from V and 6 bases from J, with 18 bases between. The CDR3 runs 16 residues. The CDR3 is CASGLVLTMLGAEQYF. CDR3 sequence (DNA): TGTGCTAGTGGTTTGGTACTCACTATGTTAGGGGCCGAGCAGTACTTC.

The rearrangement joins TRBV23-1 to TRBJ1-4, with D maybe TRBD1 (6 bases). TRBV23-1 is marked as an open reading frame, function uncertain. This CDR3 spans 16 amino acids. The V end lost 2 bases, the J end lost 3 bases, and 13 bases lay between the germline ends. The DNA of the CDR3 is TGCGCCAGCAGTCAACCAGACAGGATTGCTAATGAAAAACTGTTTTTT. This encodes CASSQPDRIANEKLFF.

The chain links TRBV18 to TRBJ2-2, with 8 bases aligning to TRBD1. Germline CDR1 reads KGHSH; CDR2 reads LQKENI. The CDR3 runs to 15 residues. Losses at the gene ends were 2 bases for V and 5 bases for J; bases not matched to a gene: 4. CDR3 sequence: CASSPRQGRTGELFF. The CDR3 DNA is TGTGCCAGCTCACCAAGACAGGGGCGGACCGGGGAGCTGTTTTTT.

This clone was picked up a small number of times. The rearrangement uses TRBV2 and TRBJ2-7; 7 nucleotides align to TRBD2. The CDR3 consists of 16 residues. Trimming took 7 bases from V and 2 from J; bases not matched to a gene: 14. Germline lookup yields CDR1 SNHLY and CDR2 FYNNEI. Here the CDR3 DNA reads TGTGCCAGCATCCACCCGGGGAGCGGGAATACCTACGAGCAGTACTTC. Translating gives CASIHPGSGNTYEQYF.

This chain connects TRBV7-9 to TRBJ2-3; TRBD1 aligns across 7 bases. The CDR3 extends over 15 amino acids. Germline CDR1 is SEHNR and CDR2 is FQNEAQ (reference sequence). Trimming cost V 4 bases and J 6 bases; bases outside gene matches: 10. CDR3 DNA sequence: TGTGCCAGCAGCTCCCGGACAGGTGTCGTGGATACGCAGTATTTT. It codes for CASSSRTGVVDTQYF.

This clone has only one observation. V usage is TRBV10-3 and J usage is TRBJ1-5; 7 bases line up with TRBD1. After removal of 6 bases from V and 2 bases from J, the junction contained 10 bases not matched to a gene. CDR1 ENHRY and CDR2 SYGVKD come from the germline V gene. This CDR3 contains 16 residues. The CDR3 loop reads CAISPSTGNGNQPQHF. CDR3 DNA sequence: TGTGCCATCAGCCCTTCGACAGGGAATGGCAATCAGCCCCAGCATTTT.

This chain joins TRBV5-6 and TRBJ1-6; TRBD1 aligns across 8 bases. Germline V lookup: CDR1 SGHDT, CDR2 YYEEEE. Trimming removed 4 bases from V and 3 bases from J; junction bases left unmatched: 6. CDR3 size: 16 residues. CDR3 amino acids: CASSDGQGRYNSPLHF. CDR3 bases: TGTGCCAGCAGCGATGGACAGGGCCGCTATAATTCACCCCTCCACTTT.

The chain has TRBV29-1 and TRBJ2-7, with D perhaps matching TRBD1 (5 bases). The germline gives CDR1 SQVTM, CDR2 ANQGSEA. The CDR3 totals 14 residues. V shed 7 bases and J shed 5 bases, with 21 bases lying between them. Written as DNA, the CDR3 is TGCAGCGCGGGTCCGGCAGGGCATGGGGACGAGCAGTACTTC. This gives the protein CSAGPAGHGDEQYF.

DNA of the CDR3: TGTGCCAGCAGCCTAGGGGGACTAGCGGGGGTCTACGAGCAGTACTTC. It yields the protein CASSLGGLAGVYEQYF. J is TRBJ2-5 and V is TRBV5-4; 14 nucleotides line up with TRBD2. The J call may be faulty, since TRBJ2-7 better matches the DNA end. The germline gives CDR1 SGHNT, CDR2 YYREEE (reference sequence). The CDR3 has 16 residues.

The CDR3 DNA reads as TGTGCCAGTAGCCCCGGGACAGGGGAAAATACGCAGTATTTT. Protein sequence: CASSPGTGENTQYF. The J gene is TRBJ2-3, the V gene TRBV19; 10 nucleotides line up with TRBD1. The germline CDR1 and CDR2 sequences are LNHDA and SQIVND (reference sequence). This CDR3 spans 14 amino acids. The V and J ends lost 6 bases and 7 bases, in that order; junction bases with no gene match: 7.

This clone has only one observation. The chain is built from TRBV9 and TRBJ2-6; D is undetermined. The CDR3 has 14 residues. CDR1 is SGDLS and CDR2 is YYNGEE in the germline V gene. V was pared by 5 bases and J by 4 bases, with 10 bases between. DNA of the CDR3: TGTGCCAGCAGTCTTATGTCCGGGGCCAACGTCCTGACTTTC. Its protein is CASSLMSGANVLTF. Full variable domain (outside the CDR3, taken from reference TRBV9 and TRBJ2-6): DSGVTQTPKHLITATGQRVTLRCSPRSGDLSVYWYQQSLDQGLQFLIQYYNGEERAKGNILERFSAQQFPDLHSELNLSSLELGDSALYFCASSLMSGANVLTFGAGSRLTVL.

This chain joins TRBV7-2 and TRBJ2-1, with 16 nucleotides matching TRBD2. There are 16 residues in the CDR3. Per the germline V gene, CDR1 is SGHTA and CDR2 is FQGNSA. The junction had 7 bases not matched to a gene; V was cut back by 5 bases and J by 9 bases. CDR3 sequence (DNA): TGTGCCAGCAGCCCGGGACTAGCGGGAGGGCAGGGTGAGCAGTTCTTC. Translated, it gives CASSPGLAGGQGEQFF.

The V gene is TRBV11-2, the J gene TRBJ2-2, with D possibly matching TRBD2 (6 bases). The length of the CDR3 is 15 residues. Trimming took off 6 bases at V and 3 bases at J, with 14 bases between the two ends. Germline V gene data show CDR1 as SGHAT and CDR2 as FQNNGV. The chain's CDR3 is CASRSRREDTGELFF. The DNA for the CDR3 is TGTGCCAGCAGGTCCCGGAGGGAGGACACCGGGGAGCTGTTTTTT. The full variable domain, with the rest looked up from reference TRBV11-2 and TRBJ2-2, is EAGVAQSPRYKIIEKRQSVAFWCNPISGHATLYWYQQILGQGPKLLIQFQNNGVVDDSQLPKDRFSAERLKGVDSTLKIQPAKLEDSAVYLCASRSRREDTGELFFGEGSRLTVL.

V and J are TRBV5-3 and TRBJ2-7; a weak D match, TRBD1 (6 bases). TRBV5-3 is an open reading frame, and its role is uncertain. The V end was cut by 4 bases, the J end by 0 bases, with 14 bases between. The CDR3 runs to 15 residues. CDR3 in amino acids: CARSPNRASSYEQYF. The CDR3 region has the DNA TGTGCCAGAAGCCCCAACAGGGCCTCCTCCTACGAGCAGTACTTC.

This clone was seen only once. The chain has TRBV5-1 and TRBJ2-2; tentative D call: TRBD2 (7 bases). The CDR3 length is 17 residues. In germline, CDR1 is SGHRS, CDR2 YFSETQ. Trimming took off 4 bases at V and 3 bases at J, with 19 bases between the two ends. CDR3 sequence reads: CASSLNLGGPYTGELFF. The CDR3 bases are TGCGCCAGCAGCCTGAACCTCGGGGGGCCCTACACCGGGGAGCTGTTTTTT.

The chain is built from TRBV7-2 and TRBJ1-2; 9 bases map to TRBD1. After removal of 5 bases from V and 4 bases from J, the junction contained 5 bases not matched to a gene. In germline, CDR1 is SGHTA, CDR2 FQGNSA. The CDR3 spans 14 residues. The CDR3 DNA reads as TGTGCCAGCAGCCCAGACAGGGGGGCCTATGGCTACACCTTC. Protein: CASSPDRGAYGYTF.

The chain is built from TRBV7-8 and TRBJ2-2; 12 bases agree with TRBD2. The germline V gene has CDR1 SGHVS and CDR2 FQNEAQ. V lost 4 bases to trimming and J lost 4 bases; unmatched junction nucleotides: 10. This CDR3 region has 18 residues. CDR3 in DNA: TGTGCCAGCAGCTCCCCGCTAGCGGGGGGGCCCAGCACCGGGGAGCTGTTTTTT. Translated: CASSSPLAGGPSTGELFF.

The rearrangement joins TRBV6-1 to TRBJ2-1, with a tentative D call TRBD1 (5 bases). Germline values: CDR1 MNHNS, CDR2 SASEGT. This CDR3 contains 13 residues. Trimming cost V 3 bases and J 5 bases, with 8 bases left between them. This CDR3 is CASSDLTDNEQFF. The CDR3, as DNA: TGTGCCAGCAGTGATTTGACAGACAATGAGCAGTTCTTC.

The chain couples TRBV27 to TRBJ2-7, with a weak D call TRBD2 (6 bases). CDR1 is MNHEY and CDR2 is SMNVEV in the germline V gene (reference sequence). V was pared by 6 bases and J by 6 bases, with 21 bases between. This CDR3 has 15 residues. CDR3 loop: CASSASVWGVPEQYF. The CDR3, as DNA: TGTGCCAGCAGCGCCTCTGTTTGGGGGGTACCCGAGCAGTACTTC.

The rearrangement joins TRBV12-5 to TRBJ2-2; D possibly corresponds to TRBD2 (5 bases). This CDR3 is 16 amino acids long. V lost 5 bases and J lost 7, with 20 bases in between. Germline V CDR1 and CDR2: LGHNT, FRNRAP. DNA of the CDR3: TGTGCTAGTGGTCACAATGTTTTTGGGAGAATCGGGGAGCTGTTTTTT. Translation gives CASGHNVFGRIGELFF.

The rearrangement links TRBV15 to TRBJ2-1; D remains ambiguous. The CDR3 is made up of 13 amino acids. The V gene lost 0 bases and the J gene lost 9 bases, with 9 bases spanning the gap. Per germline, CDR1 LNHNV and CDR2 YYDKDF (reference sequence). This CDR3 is CATSRDPVREQFF. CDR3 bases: TGTGCCACCAGCAGAGACCCGGTACGTGAGCAGTTCTTC.

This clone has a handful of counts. Here the CDR3 DNA reads TGCGCCAGCAGGGACCGACAGGGGTCCTACGAGCAGTACTTC. As protein: CASRDRQGSYEQYF. V and J are TRBV10-2 and TRBJ2-7, with 8 bases aligning to TRBD1. V lost 6 bases and J lost 1; bases outside the gene matches: 5. Germline V gene sequence: CDR1 WSHSY, CDR2 SAAADI. The CDR3 sequence is 14 residues long.